The 19 T cell receptor beta chains below all came from one sample that was sequenced in a study of blood T cell repertoires in COVID-19. Produced via immunoSEQ multiplex PCR; TCRdb's table is partial and in-frame only. The sample holds more than 100,000 clones; roughly 84% are singletons and the top ten take about 1.3%. Material for sequencing was peripheral blood. The origin of the receptors is a man in his 60s with acute or convalescent COVID-19.

The chain combines TRBV6-5 with TRBJ1-4; 7 nucleotides line up with TRBD1. The V segment lost 6 bases and the J segment 8 bases; nucleotides outside the gene matches: 9. The CDR3 sequence is 14 residues long. From germline, CDR1 is MNHEY and CDR2 SVGAGI. As DNA, the CDR3 is TGTGCCAGCAGGATCCAGGGGGAACGAGAAAAACTGTTTTTT. It encodes CASRIQGEREKLFF.

The rearrangement joins TRBV5-5 to TRBJ1-1; D is perhaps TRBD1 (5 bases). Germline lookup yields CDR1 SGHKS and CDR2 YYEKEE (reference sequence). V lost 3 bases and J lost 0, with 15 bases in between. This CDR3 has 16 residues. CDR3 protein: CASSSGTVVMNTEAFF. The CDR3 DNA follows: TGTGCCAGCAGCTCTGGGACTGTAGTCATGAACACTGAAGCTTTCTTT.

The chain has TRBV24-1 and TRBJ2-1, with D possibly matching TRBD2 (6 bases). Looked up from germline, CDR1 is KGHDR and CDR2 is SFDVKD. V lost 0 bases and J 0 bases, leaving 17 bases between the germline ends. CDR3 length equals 19 residues. The CDR3 DNA sequence: TGTGCCACCAGTGATTTGAAGATCAGGCGGGAAAGCTCCTACAATGAGCAGTTCTTC. Its translation is CATSDLKIRRESSYNEQFF.

In its sample, this clone was seen a few times. As DNA, the CDR3 is TGTGCCAGTAGTAGGGGGGACAGGATCAACACTGAAGCTTTCTTT. It encodes CASSRGDRINTEAFF. This rearrangement joins TRBV19 to TRBJ1-1, with TRBD1 identical over 8 bases. The CDR3 loop spans 15 amino acids. Germline CDR1 is LNHDA and CDR2 is SQIVND (reference sequence). The junction had 6 bases not matched to a gene; V was cut back by 4 bases and J by 2 bases. Combining the CDR3 with reference TRBV19 and TRBJ1-1 gives the whole variable domain DGGITQSPKYLFRKEGQNVTLSCEQNLNHDAMYWYRQDPGQGLRLIYYSQIVNDFQKGDIAEGYSVSREKKESFPLTVTSAQKNPTAFYLCASSRGDRINTEAFFGQGTRLTVV.

V gene TRBV2 combines with J gene TRBJ1-1; tentative D call: TRBD1 (6 bases). V lost 2 bases to trimming and J lost 0 bases, with 10 bases between them. Per germline, CDR1 SNHLY and CDR2 FYNNEI. The CDR3 totals 15 residues. DNA of the CDR3: TGTGCCAGCAGTGAACGGACAGTTTTGAACACTGAAGCTTTCTTT. Translated: CASSERTVLNTEAFF. Using reference TRBV2 and TRBJ1-1 for the parts outside the CDR3, the full variable domain is EPEVTQTPSHQVTQMGQEVILRCVPISNHLYFYWYRQILGQKVEFLVSFYNNEISEKSEIFDDQFSVERPDGSNFTLKIRSTKLEDSAMYFCASSERTVLNTEAFFGQGTRLTVV.

The J gene is TRBJ2-1, the V gene TRBV5-1, with 10 bases lining up with TRBD2. With V trimmed by 4 bases and J by 0 bases, 10 bases remained unmatched. This CDR3 spans 18 amino acids. Germline values: CDR1 SGHRS, CDR2 YFSETQ. The CDR3 here is CASSLILLAGSSYNEQFF. CDR3 DNA sequence: TGCGCCAGCAGCCTAATCCTACTAGCGGGGAGCTCCTACAATGAGCAGTTCTTC.

This chain joins TRBV23-1 and TRBJ2-3, with D hard to call. TRBV23-1 is given ORF status, its function remaining uncertain. Trimming stripped 5 bases from V and 1 base from J, with 7 bases between. The CDR3 covers 13 residues. CDR3 DNA sequence: TGCGCCAGCAGTAGTGGAGGCACAGATACGCAGTATTTT. Encoded protein: CASSSGGTDTQYF.

This chain connects TRBV12-3 or TRBV12-4 to TRBJ2-5, with TRBD1 identical over 9 bases. The CDR3 has 13 residues. The V segment lost 6 bases and the J segment 6 bases; nucleotides outside the gene matches: 5. CDR3 bases: TGTGCCAGCAGGCTGACAGGGGGGCAGACCCAGTACTTC. It yields the protein CASRLTGGQTQYF.

The rearrangement joins TRBV2 to TRBJ2-7; 12 positions match TRBD2. The CDR3 runs to 14 residues. The germline V gene encodes CDR1 SNHLY and CDR2 FYNNEI. The junction had 7 bases not matched to a gene; V was cut back by 7 bases and J by 6 bases. This chain's CDR3 is CASKSLAGGGEQYF. CDR3 DNA sequence: TGTGCCAGCAAATCACTAGCGGGAGGAGGCGAGCAGTACTTC.

This chain joins TRBV7-3 and TRBJ1-1; TRBD1 matches at 8 bases. The CDR3 sequence is 15 residues long. J gave up 5 bases and V 0 bases, and 5 bases lay outside the gene matches. Germline loops: CDR1 SGHTA, CDR2 FQGTGA. CDR3 amino acids: CASSLTPTGGTEAFF. CDR3 nucleotide sequence: TGTGCCAGCAGCTTAACGCCTACAGGGGGAACTGAAGCTTTCTTT.

The chain couples TRBV5-1 to TRBJ2-7, with TRBD1 matching 7 bases. The CDR3 has 15 residues. V shed 4 bases and J 4 bases; nucleotides not matched to a gene: 11. In germline, CDR1 is SGHRS, CDR2 YFSETQ. CDR3: CASSPLQGSDYEQYF. In nucleotides, the CDR3 is TGCGCCAGCAGCCCGTTACAGGGGAGTGATTACGAGCAGTACTTC.

J is TRBJ1-2 and V is TRBV6-1; D perhaps matches TRBD1 (5 bases). V was shortened by 1 base and J by 5 bases, with 11 bases between the two germline ends. The CDR3 consists of 14 residues. Germline V gives CDR1 MNHNS, CDR2 SASEGT. CDR3 coding DNA: TGTGCCAGCAGTGAAGGCGGGGCAGAATATGGCTACACCTTC. Translation: CASSEGGAEYGYTF.

The chain links TRBV7-9 to TRBJ2-1; 9 nucleotides agree with TRBD2. Germline loops: CDR1 SEHNR, CDR2 FQNEAQ (reference sequence). The CDR3 is 15 residues long. J lost 6 bases, V lost 5 bases, and 8 bases had no gene match. The CDR3 region has the DNA TGTGCCAGCAGCCCTGAACTAGCGGGCCTCAATGAGCAGTTCTTC. Its protein is CASSPELAGLNEQFF. Looking up the rest from reference TRBV7-9 and TRBJ2-1 gives the full variable domain: DTGVSQNPRHKITKRGQNVTFRCDPISEHNRLYWYRQTLGQGPEFLTYFQNEAQLEKSRLLSDRFSAERPKGSFSTLEIQRTEQGDSAMYLCASSPELAGLNEQFFGPGTRLTVL.

The CDR3, as DNA: TGTGCCAGCAGCAAACGGGACAGGTATACGAGCACTGAAGCTTTCTTT. Encoded protein: CASSKRDRYTSTEAFF. This chain connects TRBV21-1 to TRBJ1-1; TRBD1, the D gene given by the table, was not confirmed from the DNA. TRBV21-1 is given as a pseudogene. The CDR3 loop spans 16 amino acids.

The rearrangement links TRBV29-1 to TRBJ1-5, with D tentatively TRBD1 (5 bases). Trimming stripped 7 bases from V and 6 bases from J, with 16 bases between. Germline V lookup: CDR1 SQVTM, CDR2 ANQGSEA. The CDR3 is made up of 13 amino acids. Here the CDR3 DNA reads TGCAGCGCGTCGGCAGGGCAGACTCAGCCCCAGCATTTT. Its protein product is CSASAGQTQPQHF.

The sample holds one count of this clone. The V call is TRBV5-1, the J call TRBJ1-2; the D gene is possibly TRBD1 (6 bases). V was clipped by 4 bases and J by 4 bases, with 17 bases between them. Germline CDR1 and CDR2: SGHRS and YFSETQ. This CDR3 spans 15 amino acids. The CDR3 region is CASSPATGPLYGYTF. DNA of the CDR3: TGCGCCAGCAGCCCGGCGACAGGTCCGCTCTATGGCTACACCTTC. The whole variable domain, filled in from reference TRBV5-1 and TRBJ1-2, reads KAGVTQTPRYLIKTRGQQVTLSCSPISGHRSVSWYQQTPGQGLQFLFEYFSETQRNKGNFPGRFSGRQFSNSRSEMNVSTLELGDSALYLCASSPATGPLYGYTFGSGTRLTVV.

The table lists this clone with a few counts. This sequence joins TRBV4-1 and TRBJ1-2; possible D gene TRBD1, 5 bases. CDR3 length equals 14 residues. CDR1 and CDR2 from the germline V gene are MGHRA and YSYEKL. V lost 0 bases and J lost 4, with 9 bases in between. In nucleotides, the CDR3 is TGCGCCAGCAGCCAAGATGGGGGGGGCTATGGCTACACCTTC. This sequence encodes CASSQDGGGYGYTF.

The CDR3 DNA follows: TGTGCCAGCAGTCTAAAAAACTTCAGGGGGTTTGTCCACGAGCAGTACTTC. It encodes CASSLKNFRGFVHEQYF. The chain couples TRBV27 to TRBJ2-7; TRBD1 agrees at 7 bases. This CDR3 contains 17 residues. Trimming took 5 bases from V and 5 from J; bases not matched to a gene: 18. CDR1 is MNHEY and CDR2 is SMNVEV in the germline V gene (reference sequence).

The rearrangement links TRBV6-5 to TRBJ1-5; TRBD1 might be the D (5 bases). This CDR3 comprises 14 residues. Germline V gene sequence: CDR1 MNHEY, CDR2 SVGAGI. Between the trimmed V and J ends, which lost 3 bases and 6 bases, there was a span of 12 bases. CDR3 sequence reads: CASSYLGVSQPQHF. In DNA form, the CDR3 reads TGTGCCAGCAGTTATTTAGGGGTCAGTCAGCCCCAGCATTTT.